The entry that follows covers one T cell receptor (beta chain) sequence. Its antigen is unidentified. This CDR3 comprises 14 residues. V lost 8 bases to trimming and J lost 4 bases, with 12 bases between them. Germline-derived CDR1 and CDR2 are MNHEY and SVGAGI. This entry is derived from a study of blood T cell dynamics during melanoma immunotherapy. Looking at the study overall: Metastatic melanoma patients received first-line pembrolizumab or nivolumab plus ipilimumab. The study, taken as a whole, reports: Disease-control patients' PBMC repertoires became either more clonal or more diverse at W3.

TCRdb keeps only in-frame clones here, not all; method: immunoSEQ multiplex PCR. The sample gives some 9,900 clones, 86% of which show up once; roughly 10% is in the top ten. Time point denoted: pre-treatment baseline. At 12 weeks after first infusion, RECIST 1.1 defined response for most patients. V usage is TRBV6-5 and J usage is TRBJ1-6, with unresolved D. This specimen was blood, taken from a patient treated with checkpoint blockade. This TCR came from a human donor with melanoma. The CDR3 DNA reads TGTGCCAGCGGATACGTTCCGTATAATTCACCCCTCCACTTT. Translation: CASGYVPYNSPLHF.